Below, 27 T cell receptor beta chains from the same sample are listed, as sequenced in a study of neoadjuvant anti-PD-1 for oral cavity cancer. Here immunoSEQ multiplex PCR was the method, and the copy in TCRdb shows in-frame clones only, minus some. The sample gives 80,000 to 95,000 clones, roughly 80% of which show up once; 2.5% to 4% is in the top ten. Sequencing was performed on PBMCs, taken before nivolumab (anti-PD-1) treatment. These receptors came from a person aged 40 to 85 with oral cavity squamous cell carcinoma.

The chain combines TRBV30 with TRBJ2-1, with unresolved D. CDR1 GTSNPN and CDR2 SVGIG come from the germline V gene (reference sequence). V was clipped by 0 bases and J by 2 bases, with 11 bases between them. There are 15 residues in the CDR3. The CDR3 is CAWSVDLAAYNEQFF. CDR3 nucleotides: TGTGCCTGGAGTGTTGACCTGGCGGCCTACAATGAGCAGTTCTTC.

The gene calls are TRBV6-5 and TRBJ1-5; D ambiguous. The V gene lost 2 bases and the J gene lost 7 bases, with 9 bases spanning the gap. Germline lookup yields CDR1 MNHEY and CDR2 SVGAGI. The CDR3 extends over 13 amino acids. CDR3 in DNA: TGTGCCAGCAGTTACCTCGAAGGACAGCCCCAGCATTTT. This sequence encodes CASSYLEGQPQHF.

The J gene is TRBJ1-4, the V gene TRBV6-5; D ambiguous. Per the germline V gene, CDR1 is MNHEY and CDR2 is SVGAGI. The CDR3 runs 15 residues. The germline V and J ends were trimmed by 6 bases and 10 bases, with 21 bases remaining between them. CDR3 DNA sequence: TGTGCCAGCAGACAAGATACTAGCGTCGGCCGAAAACTGTTTTTT. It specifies CASRQDTSVGRKLFF.

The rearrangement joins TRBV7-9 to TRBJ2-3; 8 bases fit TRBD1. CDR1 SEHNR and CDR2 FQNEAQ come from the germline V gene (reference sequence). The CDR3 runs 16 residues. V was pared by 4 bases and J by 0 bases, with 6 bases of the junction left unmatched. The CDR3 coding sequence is TGTGCCAGCAGCTCGTCAGGGGGCGGAAGCACAGATACGCAGTATTTT. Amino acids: CASSSSGGGSTDTQYF.

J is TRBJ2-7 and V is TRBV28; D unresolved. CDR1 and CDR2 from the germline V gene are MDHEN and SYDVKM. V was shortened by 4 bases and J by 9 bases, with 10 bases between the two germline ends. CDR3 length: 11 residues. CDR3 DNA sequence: TGTGCCAGCAGTTCAAGGGCAGTGCAGTACTTC. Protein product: CASSSRAVQYF.

The CDR3 here is CASSLVTGGGVQPQHF. DNA for the CDR3: TGTGCCAGCAGCTTAGTTACAGGGGGGGGTGTTCAGCCCCAGCATTTT. The chain employs TRBV13 and TRBJ1-5; 8 positions agree with TRBD1. The CDR3 runs to 16 residues. Germline loops: CDR1 PRHDT, CDR2 FYEKMQ (reference sequence). The ends lost 1 base at V and 6 bases at J; junction bases unmatched: 8. Full variable domain (outside the CDR3, taken from reference TRBV13 and TRBJ1-5): AAGVIQSPRHLIKEKRETATLKCYPIPRHDTVYWYQQGPGQDPQFLISFYEKMQSDKGSIPDRFSAQQFSDYHSELNMSSLELGDSALYFCASSLVTGGGVQPQHFGDGTRLSIL.

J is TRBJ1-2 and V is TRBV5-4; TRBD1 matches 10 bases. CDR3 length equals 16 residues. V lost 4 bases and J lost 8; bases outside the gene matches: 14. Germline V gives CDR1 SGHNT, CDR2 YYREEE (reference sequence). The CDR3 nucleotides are TGTGCCAGCAGCCCAACGTCTGACAGGGGGCAGAGAGGCTACACCTTC. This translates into CASSPTSDRGQRGYTF.

The CDR3 reads CASSESPRRGDTQYF. The CDR3 region has the DNA TGCGCCAGCAGTGAGTCCCCGCGGAGGGGAGATACGCAGTATTTT. The chain employs TRBV10-1 and TRBJ2-3; D possibly corresponds to TRBD2 (6 bases). V was clipped by 0 bases and J by 5 bases, with 12 bases between them. This CDR3 spans 15 amino acids. Germline V CDR1 and CDR2: WNHNN, SYGVQD (reference sequence).

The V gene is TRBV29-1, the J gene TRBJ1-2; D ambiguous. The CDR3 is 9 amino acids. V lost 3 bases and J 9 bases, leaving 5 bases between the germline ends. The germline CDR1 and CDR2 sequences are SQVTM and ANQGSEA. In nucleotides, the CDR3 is TGCAGCGTTGACGAGAGCTACACCTTC. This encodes CSVDESYTF.

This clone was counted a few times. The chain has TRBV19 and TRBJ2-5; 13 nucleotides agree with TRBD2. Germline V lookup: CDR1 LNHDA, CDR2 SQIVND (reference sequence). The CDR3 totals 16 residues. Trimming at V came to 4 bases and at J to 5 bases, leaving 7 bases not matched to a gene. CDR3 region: CASSTRLAGGWETQYF. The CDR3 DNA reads TGTGCCAGTAGTACCCGACTAGCGGGAGGTTGGGAGACCCAGTACTTC.

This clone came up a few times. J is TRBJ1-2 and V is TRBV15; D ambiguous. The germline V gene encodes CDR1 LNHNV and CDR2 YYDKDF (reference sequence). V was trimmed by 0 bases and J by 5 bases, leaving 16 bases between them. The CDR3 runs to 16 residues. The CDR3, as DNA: TGTGCCACCAGCAGAGATCCCACTGGGCCGAATTATGGCTACACCTTC. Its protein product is CATSRDPTGPNYGYTF.

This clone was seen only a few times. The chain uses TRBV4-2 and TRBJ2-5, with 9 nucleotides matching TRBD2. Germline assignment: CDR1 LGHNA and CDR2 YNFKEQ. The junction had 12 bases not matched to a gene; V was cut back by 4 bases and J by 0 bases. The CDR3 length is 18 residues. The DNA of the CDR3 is TGTGCCAGCAGCCGAGCTTCGACTAGCGGAGGTTACCAAGAGACCCAGTACTTC. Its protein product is CASSRASTSGGYQETQYF.

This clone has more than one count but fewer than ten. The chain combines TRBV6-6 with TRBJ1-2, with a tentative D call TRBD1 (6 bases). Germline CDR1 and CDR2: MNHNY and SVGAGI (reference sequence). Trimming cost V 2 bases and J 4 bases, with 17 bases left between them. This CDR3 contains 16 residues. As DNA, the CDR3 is TGTGCCAGCAGTTACCCTAACAGGGCGGAGGGCTATGGCTACACCTTC. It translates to CASSYPNRAEGYGYTF.

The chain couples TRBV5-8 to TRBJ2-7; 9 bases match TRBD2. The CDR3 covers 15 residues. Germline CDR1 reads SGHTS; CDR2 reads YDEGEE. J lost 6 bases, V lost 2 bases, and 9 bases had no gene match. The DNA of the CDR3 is TGTGCCAGCAGCTTTGTTCGCGGGAGGGCCATCGAGCAGTACTTC. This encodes CASSFVRGRAIEQYF.

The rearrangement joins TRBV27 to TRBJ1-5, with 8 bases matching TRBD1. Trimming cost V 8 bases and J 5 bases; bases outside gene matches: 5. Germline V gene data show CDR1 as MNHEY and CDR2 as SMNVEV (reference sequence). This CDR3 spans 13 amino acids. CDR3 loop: CASGQGRDQPQHF. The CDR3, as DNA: TGTGCCAGCGGACAGGGACGGGATCAGCCCCAGCATTTT.

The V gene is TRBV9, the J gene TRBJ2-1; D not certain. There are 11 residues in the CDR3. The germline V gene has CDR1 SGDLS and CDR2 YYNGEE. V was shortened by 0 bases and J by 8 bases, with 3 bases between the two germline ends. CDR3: CASSVEDEQFF. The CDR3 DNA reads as TGTGCCAGCAGCGTAGAAGATGAGCAGTTCTTC.

CDR3 nucleotides: TGTGCCAGCAGTAAGAATCTCCAAGAGACCCAGTACTTC. Translated, it gives CASSKNLQETQYF. J is TRBJ2-5 and V is TRBV2, with unresolved D. Between the trimmed V and J ends, which lost 5 bases and 1 base, there was a span of 8 bases. CDR1 is SNHLY and CDR2 is FYNNEI in the germline V gene. This CDR3 is built from 13 residues.

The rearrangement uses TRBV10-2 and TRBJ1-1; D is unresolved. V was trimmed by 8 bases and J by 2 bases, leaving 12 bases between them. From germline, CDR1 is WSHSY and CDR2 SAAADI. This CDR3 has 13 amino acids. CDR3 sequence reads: CASRLNSNTEAFF. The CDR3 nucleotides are TGCGCCAGCCGTTTGAACAGCAACACTGAAGCTTTCTTT.

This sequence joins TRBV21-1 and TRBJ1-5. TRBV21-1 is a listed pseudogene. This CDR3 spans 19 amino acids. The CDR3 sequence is CASSKDRGARHYSNQPQHF. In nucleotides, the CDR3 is TGTGCCAGCAGCAAAGATAGGGGGGCCCGTCATTATAGCAATCAGCCCCAGCATTTT.

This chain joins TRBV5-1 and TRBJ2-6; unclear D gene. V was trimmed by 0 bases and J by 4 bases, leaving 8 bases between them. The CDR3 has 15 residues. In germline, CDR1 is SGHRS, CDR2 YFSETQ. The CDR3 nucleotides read TGCGCCAGCAGCTTGGCCGAGTACGGGGCCAACGTCCTGACTTTC. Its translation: CASSLAEYGANVLTF.

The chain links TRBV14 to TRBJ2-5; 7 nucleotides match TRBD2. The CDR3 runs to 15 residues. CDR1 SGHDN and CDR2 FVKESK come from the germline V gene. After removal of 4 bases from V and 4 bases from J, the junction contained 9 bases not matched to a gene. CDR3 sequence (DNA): TGTGCCAGCAGCCTCCTGGCGGGAGTAATAGAGACCCAGTACTTC. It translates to CASSLLAGVIETQYF. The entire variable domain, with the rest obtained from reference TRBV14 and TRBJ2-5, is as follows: EAGVTQFPSHSVIEKGQTVTLRCDPISGHDNLYWYRRVMGKEIKFLLHFVKESKQDESGMPNNRFLAERTGGTYSTLKVQPAELEDSGVYFCASSLLAGVIETQYFGPGTRLLVL.

For the CDR3, the DNA is TGTGCCAGCAGCTCGGGACTAGCGGGACTCCCGGCCAACGTCCTGACTTTC. Translating it yields CASSSGLAGLPANVLTF. The chain combines TRBV13 with TRBJ2-6; 13 bases line up with TRBD2. Germline loops: CDR1 PRHDT, CDR2 FYEKMQ (reference sequence). With V trimmed by 4 bases and J by 6 bases, 6 bases remained unmatched. The CDR3 has 17 residues. The full variable domain, its missing parts supplied by reference TRBV13 and TRBJ2-6, is AAGVIQSPRHLIKEKRETATLKCYPIPRHDTVYWYQQGPGQDPQFLISFYEKMQSDKGSIPDRFSAQQFSDYHSELNMSSLELGDSALYFCASSSGLAGLPANVLTFGAGSRLTVL.

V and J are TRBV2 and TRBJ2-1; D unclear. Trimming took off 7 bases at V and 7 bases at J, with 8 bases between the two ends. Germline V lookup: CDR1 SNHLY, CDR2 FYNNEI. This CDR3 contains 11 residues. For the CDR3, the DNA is TGTGCCAGCACCTCCTGGAATGAGCAGTTCTTC. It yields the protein CASTSWNEQFF.

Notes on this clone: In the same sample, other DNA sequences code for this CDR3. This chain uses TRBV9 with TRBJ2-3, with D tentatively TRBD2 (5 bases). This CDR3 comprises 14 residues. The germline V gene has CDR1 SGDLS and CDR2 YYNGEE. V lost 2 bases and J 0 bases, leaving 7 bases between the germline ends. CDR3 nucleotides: TGTGCCAGCAGCGTTGCGGGTAGCACAGATACGCAGTATTTT. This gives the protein CASSVAGSTDTQYF.

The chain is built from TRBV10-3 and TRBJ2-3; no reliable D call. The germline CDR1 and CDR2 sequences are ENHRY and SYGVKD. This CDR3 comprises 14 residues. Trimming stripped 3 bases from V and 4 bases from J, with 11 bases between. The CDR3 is CAISDPGRADTQYF. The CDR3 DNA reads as TGTGCCATCAGTGACCCTGGTAGGGCAGATACGCAGTATTTT.

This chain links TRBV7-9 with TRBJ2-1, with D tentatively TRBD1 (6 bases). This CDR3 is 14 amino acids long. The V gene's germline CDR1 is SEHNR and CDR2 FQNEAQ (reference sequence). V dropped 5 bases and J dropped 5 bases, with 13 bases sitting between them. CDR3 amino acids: CASSQTGIHNEQFF. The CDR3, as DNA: TGTGCCAGCAGCCAAACAGGGATCCACAATGAGCAGTTCTTC.

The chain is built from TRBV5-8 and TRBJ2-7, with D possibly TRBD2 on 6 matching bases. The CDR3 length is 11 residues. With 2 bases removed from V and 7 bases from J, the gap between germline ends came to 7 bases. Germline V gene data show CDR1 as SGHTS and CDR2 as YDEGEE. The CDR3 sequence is CASSFRGEQYF. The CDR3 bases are TGTGCCAGCAGCTTCCGGGGGGAGCAGTACTTC.